The 18 T cell receptor beta chains reported below all come from one sample, sequenced in a study of Ad26.COV2.S vaccination and SARS-CoV-2 variants. Assay: immunoSEQ multiplex PCR; the TCRdb copy retains only in-frame clones and omits some. The profile shows 450,000 to 550,000 clones, 70% to 90% of them singletons. Treatment defined: roughly 20 received Ad26.COV2.S at low or high dose, single or two shots; a few received placebo; per-sample allocation not given. Sample collection was performed on day 63 after the first vaccine or placebo injection. Here the sequenced sample was peripheral blood, taken in a trial of Ad26.COV2.S vaccine versus placebo. The receptors derive from a person between 18 and 65 years old who received the Ad26.COV2.S COVID-19 vaccine or a placebo.

The CDR3 bases are TGTGCCAGCAGCCGAGGACTAGCGGGCAACTACGAGCAGTACTTC. The encoded protein is CASSRGLAGNYEQYF. The chain has TRBV7-6 and TRBJ2-7, with 11 bases fitting TRBD2. Trimming removed 5 bases from V and 3 bases from J; junction bases left unmatched: 6. Germline CDR1 reads SGHVS; CDR2 reads FNYEAQ. CDR3 length: 15 amino acids.

This chain uses TRBV5-3 with TRBJ1-6; perhaps TRBD1 as D (5 bases). TRBV5-3 is classed as an ORF, of uncertain function. With 4 bases removed from V and 11 bases from J, the gap between germline ends came to 16 bases. The CDR3 is 14 residues long. The CDR3 protein is CARSPDSEEAPLHF. For the CDR3, the DNA is TGTGCCAGAAGCCCCGACAGCGAGGAGGCACCCCTCCACTTT.

The rearrangement links TRBV11-2 to TRBJ2-2; 8 bases align to TRBD1. CDR3 size: 15 residues. Germline V gene sequence: CDR1 SGHAT, CDR2 FQNNGV. J gave up 8 bases and V 4 bases, and 9 bases lay outside the gene matches. The CDR3 DNA follows: TGTGCCAGCAGCTCCTGGACAGGGAATCCAGGGGAGCTGTTTTTT. Its protein product is CASSSWTGNPGELFF.

The chain has TRBV5-1 and TRBJ1-6; D gene ambiguous. Per germline, CDR1 SGHRS and CDR2 YFSETQ. The CDR3 runs 14 residues. Trimming left V 0 bases short and J 10 bases short, with 11 bases between. The CDR3 loop reads CASSLAGEGSPLHF. For the CDR3, the DNA is TGCGCCAGCAGCTTGGCTGGGGAAGGGTCACCCCTCCACTTT.

The CDR3 nucleotides are TGTGCCAGCAGTGGTTTTGCGGCCGATCTGGAGAACACCATATATTTT. It specifies CASSGFAADLENTIYF. The J gene is TRBJ1-3, the V gene TRBV2; D remains unclear. The CDR3 has 16 amino acids. V was pared by 4 bases and J by 7 bases, with 20 bases between. The germline V gene has CDR1 SNHLY and CDR2 FYNNEI.

The V gene is TRBV2, the J gene TRBJ2-4; 9 bases are shared with TRBD1. The germline CDR1 and CDR2 sequences are SNHLY and FYNNEI. The CDR3 consists of 16 residues. V lost 6 bases to trimming and J lost 0 bases; unmatched junction nucleotides: 6. Here the CDR3 reads CASSAGTGIAKNIQYF. CDR3 coding DNA: TGTGCCAGCAGCGCTGGGACAGGGATAGCCAAAAACATTCAGTACTTC.

The CDR3 loop is CASSQVAGQETQYF. CDR3 nucleotides: TGTGCCAGCAGCCAAGTGGCAGGACAAGAGACCCAGTACTTC. The chain is built from TRBV4-2 and TRBJ2-5; D unresolved. The CDR3 extends over 14 amino acids. Per germline, CDR1 LGHNA and CDR2 YNFKEQ. The ends were cut back, 1 base at V and 2 bases at J, with 8 bases in the middle.

CDR3 in amino acids: CASSSNRVLAYEQYF. DNA of the CDR3: TGTGCCAGTAGTTCCAACAGGGTTTTGGCCTACGAGCAGTACTTC. The gene calls are TRBV19 and TRBJ2-7; tentative D call: TRBD1 (6 bases). Trimming stripped 5 bases from V and 2 bases from J, with 16 bases between. CDR1 LNHDA and CDR2 SQIVND come from the germline V gene (reference sequence). The CDR3 runs 15 residues.

The chain uses TRBV7-2 and TRBJ2-1; D unclear. The CDR3 runs to 14 residues. Trimming took 2 bases from V and 6 from J, leaving 11 bases between them. In germline, CDR1 is SGHTA, CDR2 FQGNSA. The CDR3 sequence: CASSLLGLGNEQFF. DNA for the CDR3: TGTGCCAGCAGCTTACTGGGGTTAGGCAATGAGCAGTTCTTC. The whole variable domain, filled in from reference TRBV7-2 and TRBJ2-1, reads GAGVSQSPSNKVTEKGKDVELRCDPISGHTALYWYRQSLGQGLEFLIYFQGNSAPDKSGLPSDRFSAERTGGSVSTLTIQRTQQEDSAVYLCASSLLGLGNEQFFGPGTRLTVL.

This clone was seen a handful of times. The chain is built from TRBV4-2 and TRBJ1-3; no definite D call. Trimming shortened V by 4 bases and J by 6 bases, and 13 bases separated the two germline ends. This CDR3 spans 14 amino acids. Germline V gives CDR1 LGHNA, CDR2 YNFKEQ. DNA of the CDR3: TGTGCCAGCAGCCCCTTGGACCCTGAAAACACCATATATTTT. Its protein product is CASSPLDPENTIYF.

The CDR3 region has the DNA TGTGCCAGCAGCCTATCCCAGGGGGGTGTATCGACCCAGTACTTC. Protein product: CASSLSQGGVSTQYF. The genes are TRBV7-2 and TRBJ2-5; D might be TRBD1 (7 bases). Germline CDR1 is SGHTA and CDR2 is FQGNSA. V was shortened by 5 bases and J by 7 bases, with 20 bases between the two germline ends. The CDR3 has 15 amino acids. The variable domain in full, completed from reference TRBV7-2 and TRBJ2-5, reads GAGVSQSPSNKVTEKGKDVELRCDPISGHTALYWYRQSLGQGLEFLIYFQGNSAPDKSGLPSDRFSAERTGGSVSTLTIQRTQQEDSAVYLCASSLSQGGVSTQYFGPGTRLLVL.

This chain uses TRBV4-1 with TRBJ1-3; TRBD1 matches 7 bases. V was pared by 1 base and J by 1 base, with 4 bases of the junction left unmatched. Germline lookup yields CDR1 MGHRA and CDR2 YSYEKL. This CDR3 comprises 16 residues. The CDR3 is CASSQARTGSGNTIYF. CDR3 nucleotide sequence: TGCGCCAGCAGCCAAGCACGGACAGGTTCTGGAAACACCATATATTTT.

The chain couples TRBV5-1 to TRBJ2-3; unclear D gene. This CDR3 is built from 15 residues. Trimming left V 1 base short and J 0 bases short, with 9 bases between. Germline CDR1 SGHRS, CDR2 YFSETQ. CDR3 sequence reads: CASSLIPGSTDTQYF. For the CDR3, the DNA is TGCGCCAGCAGCTTGATCCCGGGTAGCACAGATACGCAGTATTTT.

The V gene is TRBV27, the J gene TRBJ1-6; D not resolved. Germline CDR1 reads MNHEY; CDR2 reads SMNVEV (reference sequence). The germline V and J ends were trimmed by 2 bases and 0 bases, with 11 bases remaining between them. This CDR3 region has 17 residues. The CDR3 protein is CASSLLWPSSYNSPLHF. CDR3 coding DNA: TGTGCCAGCAGTTTACTGTGGCCAAGCTCCTATAATTCACCCCTCCACTTT.

As DNA, the CDR3 is TGCGCCAGCAGCCCAGCCATCAAGAACACTGAAGCTTTCTTT. Residues: CASSPAIKNTEAFF. The chain joins TRBV5-1 to TRBJ1-1, with D unresolved. Germline CDR1 and CDR2: SGHRS and YFSETQ. Trimming left V 4 bases short and J 1 base short, with 11 bases between. CDR3 size: 14 residues.

J is TRBJ2-5 and V is TRBV27; perhaps TRBD1 as D (7 bases). Germline loops: CDR1 MNHEY, CDR2 SMNVEV (reference sequence). V was clipped by 3 bases and J by 2 bases, with 22 bases between them. The CDR3 extends over 18 amino acids. Written as DNA, the CDR3 is TGTGCCAGCAGTTTGTTTCGTTCCTCAGGGGGAGGTCAAGAGACCCAGTACTTC. Protein: CASSLFRSSGGGQETQYF.

V and J are TRBV6-6 and TRBJ1-1; D uncertain. The CDR3 runs 14 residues. Germline V CDR1 and CDR2: MNHNY, SVGAGI (reference sequence). V shed 0 bases and J shed 0 bases, with 5 bases lying between them. The CDR3 sequence is CASSYSTLNTEAFF. The CDR3 coding sequence is TGTGCCAGCAGTTACTCGACCCTGAACACTGAAGCTTTCTTT.

This clone was recorded a few times. This chain joins TRBV20-1 and TRBJ2-7, with 9 bases fitting TRBD1. V lost 3 bases and J lost 0; bases outside the gene matches: 3. CDR3 length: 14 residues. Germline V gives CDR1 DFQATT, CDR2 SNEGSKA (reference sequence). CDR3 nucleotides: TGCAGTGCTAGTGAGGGACAGGGCTCCTACGAGCAGTACTTC. Translated: CSASEGQGSYEQYF.